Shown below are 5 T cell receptor beta chains from a single sample sequenced in a study of regulatory T cells in long-lasting Graves disease. Library construction for TCR beta used iRepertoire HTBI primers and Arm-PCR of CDR3 regions. TCRdb re-called the multiplex PCR reads with MiXCR, one entry per CDR3 protein. The sample consists of 350,000 to 500,000 distinct CDR3 sequences, roughly 21% of them appearing once. Regarding time point: persistent/refractory GD, antithyroid drugs over 5 years with positive TRAb. After RNA was extracted from PBMCs, the TCR library was made from it. Here the sequenced sample was peripheral blood mononuclear cells (PBMCs), taken when the disease was refractory, from a patient treated with antithyroid drugs. The source of these receptors is a female donor with Graves disease.

The chain links TRBV7-9 to TRBJ2-5; 11 bases align to TRBD1. Germline assignment: CDR1 SEHNR and CDR2 FQNEAQ (reference sequence). With V trimmed by 6 bases and J by 4 bases, 16 bases remained unmatched. CDR3 length: 18 amino acids. DNA of the CDR3: TGTGCCAGCAGGTTCCTGGGGGCGGACAGGGGGCAGCGAGAGACCCAGTACTTC. As protein: CASRFLGADRGQRETQYF.

Regarding this clonotype: This sequence may be a read error, since a much larger clone differs from it by one base. The rearrangement joins TRBV7-9 to TRBJ1-2; no reliable D call. The CDR3 is 14 residues long. Germline CDR1 reads SEHNR; CDR2 reads FQNEAQ (reference sequence). V was clipped by 5 bases and J by 8 bases, with 18 bases between them. DNA for the CDR3: TGTGCCAGCAGCGGGAACAGTGTTGACGAAGGCTACACCTTC. It is translated as CASSGNSVDEGYTF.

The CDR3 region is CSASFRVAGELFF. CDR3 DNA: TGCAGTGCTAGTTTCAGGGTGGCCGGGGAGCTGTTTTTT. This rearrangement joins TRBV20-1 to TRBJ2-2; possibly TRBD1 for D (5 bases). CDR1 and CDR2 (germline): DFQATT, SNEGSKA (reference sequence). The V and J ends lost 3 bases and 6 bases respectively, with 11 bases between them. CDR3 length equals 13 residues.

The chain uses TRBV29-1 and TRBJ2-7; D is possibly TRBD1 (5 bases). This CDR3 contains 12 residues. CDR1 and CDR2 from the germline V gene are SQVTM and ANQGSEA. V was shortened by 5 bases and J by 5 bases, with 13 bases between the two germline ends. The chain's CDR3 is CSVRESRDEQYF. DNA for the CDR3: TGCAGCGTTAGAGAGAGCAGGGACGAGCAGTACTTC.

In this sample, this clonotype turned up many times. The V gene is TRBV20-1, the J gene TRBJ2-7, with 8 bases that match TRBD1. The CDR3 has 15 residues. V lost 0 bases, J lost 3 bases, and 7 bases stayed unmatched. Germline CDR1 DFQATT, CDR2 SNEGSKA (reference sequence). The CDR3 region has the DNA TGCAGTGCTAGAGATAGAAACAGGGGGTACTACGAGCAGTACTTC. It is translated as CSARDRNRGYYEQYF.